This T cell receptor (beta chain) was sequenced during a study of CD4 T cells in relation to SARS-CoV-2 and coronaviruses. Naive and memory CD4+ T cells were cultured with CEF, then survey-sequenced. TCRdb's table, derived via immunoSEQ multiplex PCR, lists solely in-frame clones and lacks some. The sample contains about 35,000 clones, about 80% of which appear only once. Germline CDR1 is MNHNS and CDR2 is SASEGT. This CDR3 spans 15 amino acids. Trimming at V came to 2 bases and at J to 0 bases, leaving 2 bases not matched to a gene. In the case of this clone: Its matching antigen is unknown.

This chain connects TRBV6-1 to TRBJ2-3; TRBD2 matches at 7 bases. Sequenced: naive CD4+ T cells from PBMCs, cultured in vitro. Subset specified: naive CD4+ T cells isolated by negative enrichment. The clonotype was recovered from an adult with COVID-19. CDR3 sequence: CASSERDYSTDTQYF. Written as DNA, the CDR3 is TGTGCCAGCAGTGAACGGGACTACAGCACAGATACGCAGTATTTT.